Listed below are T cell receptor beta chains from one sample, sequenced in a study of OX40 agonist ivuxolimab in advanced cancers. The method was immunoSEQ multiplex PCR; TCRdb's version includes in-frame clones alone and lacks a portion of them. The sample yields about 18,000 clones, 70% to 90% seen once. The material was CD4+ or CD8+ T cells sorted from blood, obtained in a trial of the OX40 agonist ivuxolimab. The receptors come from an adult with an advanced solid tumor such as melanoma, head and neck, liver or kidney cancer. The CDR3 runs from the conserved cysteine through the conserved F or W. D genes are given only for firm matches. Expanded clones get a size class; other rows say once, few or many, or leave the size out.

>TRBJ2-6|.|TRBV6-5|.
CASSYRGTGANVLTF
TGTGCCAGCAGTTACCGGGGGACCGGGGCCAACGTCCTGACTTTC
>TRBJ2-3|.|TRBV9|TRBD2
CASSVEGLAGERTDTQYF
TGTGCCAGCAGCGTAGAGGGGCTAGCGGGAGAGAGAACAGATACGCAGTATTTT
>TRBJ1-5|.|TRBV28|.
CASSLPWGQPQHF
TGTGCCAGCAGCCTGCCGTGGGGACAGCCCCAGCATTTT
>TRBJ2-7|.|TRBV5-6|.
CASSLIAGSYEQYF
TGTGCCAGCAGCTTGATTGCGGGTTCCTACGAGCAGTACTTC
>TRBJ2-7|.|TRBV11-2|TRBD2
CASRERGGDEQYF
TGTGCCAGCCGGGAGCGGGGGGGCGACGAGCAGTACTTC
>TRBJ1-1|once|TRBV27|.
CASSLGGGHTEAFF
TGTGCCAGCAGTTTAGGGGGTGGGCACACTGAAGCTTTCTTT
>TRBJ2-2|.|TRBV6-5|.
CASSYNHGETGELFF
TGTGCCAGCAGCTACAACCATGGGGAAACCGGGGAGCTGTTTTTT
>TRBJ1-2|.|TRBV20-1|.
CSAPRDGGYTF
TGCAGTGCTCCCCGGGACGGAGGCTACACCTTC
>TRBJ2-7|.|TRBV19|.
CASSPGGGYEQYF
TGTGCCAGTAGTCCCGGGGGCGGCTACGAGCAGTACTTC
>TRBJ1-2|.|TRBV10-1|.
CASSESRSPVGGYTF
TGCGCCAGCAGTGAGTCGCGGAGCCCCGTAGGAGGCTACACCTTC
>TRBJ1-5|few|TRBV29-1|.
CSADAGSFNQPQHF
TGCAGCGCCGACGCGGGTTCCTTCAATCAGCCCCAGCATTTT
>TRBJ2-3|.|TRBV28|TRBD2
CASSLGSGRLADTQYF
TGTGCCAGCAGTTTAGGTAGCGGGAGGTTGGCAGATACGCAGTATTTT
>TRBJ1-1|.|TRBV27|TRBD1
CASSSSTGGTEAFF
TGTGCCAGCAGTTCATCGACAGGGGGCACTGAAGCTTTCTTT
>TRBJ2-7|.|TRBV11-3|TRBD1
CASSFTGTGYEQYF
TGTGCCAGCAGCTTCACCGGGACAGGGTACGAGCAGTACTTC
>TRBJ1-5|.|TRBV6-6|TRBD1
CASSYYRGGNQPQHF
TGTGCCAGCAGTTACTACAGGGGTGGCAATCAGCCCCAGCATTTT
>TRBJ2-1|.|TRBV6-5|.
CASSADDEQFF
TGTGCCAGCAGCGCAGACGATGAGCAGTTCTTC
>TRBJ2-1|.|TRBV11-2|TRBD2
CASSQLAGANNEQFF
TGTGCCAGCAGTCAACTAGCGGGGGCTAACAATGAGCAGTTCTTC
>TRBJ2-3|.|TRBV5-4|.
CASSWDPTTDTQYF
TGTGCCAGCAGCTGGGACCCTACCACAGATACGCAGTATTTT
>TRBJ1-2|.|TRBV2|.
CASSEMRGGGYTF
TGTGCCAGCAGTGAAATGAGGGGGGGTGGCTACACCTTC
>TRBJ2-5|.|TRBV7-9|TRBD1
CASSLGQGLETQYF
TGTGCCAGCAGCCTGGGACAGGGGTTGGAGACCCAGTACTTC
>TRBJ2-2|.|TRBV5-4|.
CASSFGNTGELFF
TGTGCCAGCAGCTTCGGGAACACCGGGGAGCTGTTTTTT
>TRBJ2-3|.|TRBV30|.
CAWSPTAINKVTDTQYF
TGTGCCTGGAGTCCTACCGCGATTAACAAGGTCACAGATACGCAGTATTTT
>TRBJ2-1|.|TRBV15|TRBD2
CATSGLESGAHNEQFF
TGTGCCACCAGCGGACTGGAGAGCGGGGCACACAATGAGCAGTTCTTC
>TRBJ1-5|.|TRBV15|.
CATQHETSNQPQHF
TGTGCCACCCAACACGAGACAAGCAATCAGCCCCAGCATTTT
>TRBJ2-7|.|TRBV7-8|.
CASSLASEAPTYEQYF
TGTGCCAGCAGCTTAGCCAGCGAGGCCCCTACCTACGAGCAGTACTTC
>TRBJ2-6|.|TRBV29-1|TRBD2
CSVGMSGSPGANVLTF
TGCAGCGTGGGGATGAGCGGGAGCCCTGGGGCCAACGTCCTGACTTTC
>TRBJ2-7|.|TRBV5-1|.
CASSSGEGARSYEQYF
TGCGCCAGCAGCTCCGGGGAGGGGGCGAGGTCCTACGAGCAGTACTTC
>TRBJ2-4|once|TRBV27|.
CASSLSSAVNIQYF
TGTGCCAGCAGTTTATCGTCGGCAGTAAACATTCAGTACTTC
>TRBJ2-7|.|TRBV9|.
CASSSSPAEGEGEQYF
TGTGCCAGCAGCTCTAGCCCCGCGGAGGGTGAGGGCGAGCAGTACTTC
>TRBJ2-6|.|TRBV29-1|.
CSVDNSGANVLTF
TGCAGCGTCGATAACTCTGGGGCCAACGTCCTGACTTTC
>TRBJ2-5|.|TRBV18|.
CASSPAAEETQYF
TGTGCCAGCTCCCCGGCGGCCGAAGAGACCCAGTACTTC
>TRBJ2-7|few|TRBV4-2|.
CASSPGSYEQYF
TGTGCCAGCAGCCCCGGCTCCTACGAGCAGTACTTC
>TRBJ2-7|once|TRBV27|.
CASSFEGEGEQYF
TGTGCCAGCAGTTTCGAGGGGGAAGGGGAGCAGTACTTC
>TRBJ2-1|.|TRBV5-1|TRBD2
CASSFGTSGSNEQFF
TGCGCCAGCAGCTTCGGGACTAGCGGGAGTAACGAGCAGTTCTTC
>TRBJ2-1|.|TRBV19|.
CASSNLQSAGIGEQFF
TGTGCCAGTAGTAACCTTCAGAGTGCTGGAATAGGTGAGCAGTTCTTC
>TRBJ1-1|.|TRBV4-1|.
CASSQDSQSGTEAFF
TGCGCCAGCAGCCAAGATAGCCAGTCGGGCACTGAAGCTTTCTTT
>TRBJ2-7|.|TRBV5-5|TRBD1
CASSWGQVVSYEQYF
TGTGCCAGCAGCTGGGGACAGGTGGTCTCCTACGAGCAGTACTTC
>TRBJ2-6|.|TRBV6-1|.
CASSEVRSGANVLTF
TGTGCCAGCAGTGAAGTGCGCTCTGGGGCCAACGTCCTGACTTTC
>TRBJ2-1|.|TRBV4-1|TRBD2
CASSPRLADYNEQFF
TGCGCCAGCAGCCCCCGACTAGCGGATTACAATGAGCAGTTCTTC
>TRBJ1-2|.|TRBV6-5|.
CASSYREDYGYTF
TGTGCCAGCAGTTACCGAGAGGACTATGGCTACACCTTC
>TRBJ2-7|.|TRBV19|.
CASNQGITYEQYF
TGTGCCAGTAACCAAGGGATCACCTACGAGCAGTACTTC
>TRBJ2-5|.|TRBV7-2|.
CASSLEPGQRETQYF
TGTGCCAGCAGCTTAGAGCCGGGACAACGGGAGACCCAGTACTTC
>TRBJ2-3|.|TRBV11-2|TRBD2
CASSFVAGGRRDTQYF
TGTGCCAGCAGCTTTGTTGCGGGGGGGCGAAGAGATACGCAGTATTTT
>TRBJ1-4|.|TRBV28|.
CASSPRLQGFEKLFF
TGTGCCAGCAGTCCGCGACTACAGGGATTTGAAAAACTGTTTTTT
>TRBJ2-2|.|TRBV18|TRBD2
CASSPLAGVTGELFF
TGTGCCAGCTCACCTTTAGCGGGAGTCACCGGGGAGCTGTTTTTT
>TRBJ2-7|.|TRBV9|TRBD2
CASSVVFRLAGGGYEQYF
TGTGCCAGCAGCGTAGTTTTTAGACTAGCGGGAGGTGGCTACGAGCAGTACTTC
>TRBJ2-1|.|TRBV27|.
CASSPTLEGYNEQFF
TGTGCCAGCAGCCCAACGTTGGAGGGATACAATGAGCAGTTCTTC
>TRBJ1-5|.|TRBV6-4|.
CASSYRGSNQPQHF
TGTGCCAGCAGTTACCGGGGGAGCAATCAGCCCCAGCATTTT
>TRBJ2-7|once|TRBV25-1|TRBD2
CASSWGGRRGYEQYF
TGTGCCAGCAGTTGGGGCGGGAGACGGGGCTACGAGCAGTACTTC
>TRBJ1-2|.|TRBV4-1|.
CASSTVGYGYTF
TGCGCCAGCAGCACAGTGGGCTATGGCTACACCTTC
>TRBJ2-2|.|TRBV6-6|.
CASSYLNTGELFF
TGTGCCAGCAGTTACTTGAACACCGGGGAGCTGTTTTTT
>TRBJ1-6|.|TRBV14|TRBD1
CASSQGTGELNYNSPLHF
TGTGCCAGCAGCCAGGGGACAGGTGAACTGAACTATAATTCACCCCTCCACTTT
>TRBJ2-5|.|TRBV25-1|.
CASGQETQYF
TGTGCCAGCGGCCAAGAGACCCAGTACTTC
>TRBJ2-7|.|TRBV6-1|.
CASSESGSYEQYF
TGTGCCAGCAGTGAAAGCGGATCCTACGAGCAGTACTTC
>TRBJ2-5|.|TRBV6-1|TRBD2
CASSEAASGRRETQYF
TGTGCCAGCAGTGAAGCGGCTAGCGGGAGGAGAGAGACCCAGTACTTC